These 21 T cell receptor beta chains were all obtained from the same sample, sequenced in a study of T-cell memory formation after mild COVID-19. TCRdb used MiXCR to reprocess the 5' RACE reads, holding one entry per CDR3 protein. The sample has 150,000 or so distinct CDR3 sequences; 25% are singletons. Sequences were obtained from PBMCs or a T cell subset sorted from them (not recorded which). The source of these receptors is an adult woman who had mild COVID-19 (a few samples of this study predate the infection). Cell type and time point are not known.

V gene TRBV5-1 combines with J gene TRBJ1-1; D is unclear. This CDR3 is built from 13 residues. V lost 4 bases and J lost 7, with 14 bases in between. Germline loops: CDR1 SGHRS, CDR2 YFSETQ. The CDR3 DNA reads TGCGCCAGCAGCCCTCTGGGGATGGATGAAGCTTTCTTT. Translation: CASSPLGMDEAFF.

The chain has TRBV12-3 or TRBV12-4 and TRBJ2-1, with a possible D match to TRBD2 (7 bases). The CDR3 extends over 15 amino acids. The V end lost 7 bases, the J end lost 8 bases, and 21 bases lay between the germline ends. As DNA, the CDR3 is TGTGCCAGCAAACTTGGGGGGGCTCTTTTCGATGAGCAGTTCTTC. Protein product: CASKLGGALFDEQFF.

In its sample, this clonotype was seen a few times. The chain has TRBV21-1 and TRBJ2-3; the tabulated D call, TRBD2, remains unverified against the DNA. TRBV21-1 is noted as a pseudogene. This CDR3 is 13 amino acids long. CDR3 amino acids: CASSNPSVDTQYF. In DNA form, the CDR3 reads TGTGCCAGCAGCAATCCTAGCGTCGATACGCAGTATTTT.

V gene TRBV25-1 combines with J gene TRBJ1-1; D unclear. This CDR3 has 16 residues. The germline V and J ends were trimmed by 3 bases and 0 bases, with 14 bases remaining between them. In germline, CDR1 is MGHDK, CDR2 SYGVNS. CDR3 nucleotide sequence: TGTGCCAGCAGTGAGGAGGGTCAGCATCTGAACACTGAAGCTTTCTTT. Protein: CASSEEGQHLNTEAFF.

CDR3 nucleotide sequence: TGTGCCAGCAGCCAAAGACTAGGGGGACATGAGCAGTTCTTC. Its protein product is CASSQRLGGHEQFF. The chain links TRBV7-9 to TRBJ2-1; D could derive from TRBD1 or TRBD2 (6 bases each). V was pared by 5 bases and J by 8 bases, with 16 bases between. The CDR3 is made up of 14 amino acids. Germline assignment: CDR1 SEHNR and CDR2 FQNEAQ (reference sequence).

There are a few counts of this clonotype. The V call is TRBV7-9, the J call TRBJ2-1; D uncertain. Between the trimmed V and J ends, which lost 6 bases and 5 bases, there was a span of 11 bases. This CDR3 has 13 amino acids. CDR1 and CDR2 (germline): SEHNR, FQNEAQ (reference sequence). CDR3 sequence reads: CASRDGENNEQFF. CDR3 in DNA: TGTGCCAGCAGGGACGGAGAGAACAATGAGCAGTTCTTC.

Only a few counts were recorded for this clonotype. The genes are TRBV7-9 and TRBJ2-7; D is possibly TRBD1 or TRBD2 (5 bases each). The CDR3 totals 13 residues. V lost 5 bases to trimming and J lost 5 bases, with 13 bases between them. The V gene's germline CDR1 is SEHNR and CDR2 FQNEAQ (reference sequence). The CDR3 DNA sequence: TGTGCCAGCAGCCAGATGGGGGTCAACGAGCAGTACTTC. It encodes CASSQMGVNEQYF.

Here the CDR3 DNA reads TGTGCCAGCAGCTTAGATCTTCCGGCTAGCAGCCCTCGGGCAGATACGCAGTATTTT. Residues: CASSLDLPASSPRADTQYF. The chain employs TRBV11-2 and TRBJ2-3; D is perhaps TRBD2 (5 bases). The CDR3 spans 19 residues. Germline V CDR1 and CDR2: SGHAT, FQNNGV. The germline V and J ends were trimmed by 0 bases and 4 bases, with 23 bases remaining between them.

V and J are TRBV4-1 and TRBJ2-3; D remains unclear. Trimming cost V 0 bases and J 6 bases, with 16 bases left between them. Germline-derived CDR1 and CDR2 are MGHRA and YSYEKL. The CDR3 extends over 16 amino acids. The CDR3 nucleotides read TGCGCCAGCAGCCAAGAAGGGTCTGTATTAGGTGATACGCAGTATTTT. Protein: CASSQEGSVLGDTQYF.

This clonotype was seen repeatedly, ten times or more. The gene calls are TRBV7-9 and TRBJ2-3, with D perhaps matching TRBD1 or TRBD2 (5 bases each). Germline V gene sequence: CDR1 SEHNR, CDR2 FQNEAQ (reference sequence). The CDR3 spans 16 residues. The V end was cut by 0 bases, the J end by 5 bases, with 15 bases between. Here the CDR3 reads CASSLARNERGDTQYF. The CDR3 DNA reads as TGTGCCAGCAGCTTAGCGCGGAACGAGAGGGGAGATACGCAGTATTTT.

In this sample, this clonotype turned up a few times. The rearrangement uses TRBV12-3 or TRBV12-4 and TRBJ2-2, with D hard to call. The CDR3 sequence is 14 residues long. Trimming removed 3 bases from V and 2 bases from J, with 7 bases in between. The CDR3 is CASSFDINTGELFF. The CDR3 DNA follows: TGTGCCAGCAGTTTTGACATCAACACCGGGGAGCTGTTTTTT.

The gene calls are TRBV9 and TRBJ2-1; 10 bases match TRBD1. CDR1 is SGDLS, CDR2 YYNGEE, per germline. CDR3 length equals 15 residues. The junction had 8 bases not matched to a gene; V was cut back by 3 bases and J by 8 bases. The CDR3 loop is CASSASGTGADEQFF. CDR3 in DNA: TGTGCCAGCAGCGCCTCCGGGACAGGGGCGGATGAGCAGTTCTTC. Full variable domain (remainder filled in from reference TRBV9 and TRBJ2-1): DSGVTQTPKHLITATGQRVTLRCSPRSGDLSVYWYQQSLDQGLQFLIQYYNGEERAKGNILERFSAQQFPDLHSELNLSSLELGDSALYFCASSASGTGADEQFFGPGTRLTVL.

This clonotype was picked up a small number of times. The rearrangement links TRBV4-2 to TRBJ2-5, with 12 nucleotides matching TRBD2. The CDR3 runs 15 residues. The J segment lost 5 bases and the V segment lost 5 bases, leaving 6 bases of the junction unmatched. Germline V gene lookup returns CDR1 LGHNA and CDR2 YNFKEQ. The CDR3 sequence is CASSSRLAGDETQYF. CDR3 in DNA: TGTGCCAGCAGCTCTCGACTAGCGGGAGATGAGACCCAGTACTTC.

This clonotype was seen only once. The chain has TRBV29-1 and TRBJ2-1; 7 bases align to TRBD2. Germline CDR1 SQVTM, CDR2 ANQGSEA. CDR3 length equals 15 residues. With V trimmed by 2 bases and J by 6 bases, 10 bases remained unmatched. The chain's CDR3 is CSVESLAGVGNEQFF. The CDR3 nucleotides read TGCAGCGTTGAAAGTCTCGCGGGAGTAGGCAATGAGCAGTTCTTC.

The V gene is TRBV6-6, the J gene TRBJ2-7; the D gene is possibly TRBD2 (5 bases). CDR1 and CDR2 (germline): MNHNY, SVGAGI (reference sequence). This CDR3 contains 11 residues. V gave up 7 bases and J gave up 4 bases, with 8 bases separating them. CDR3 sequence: CASISAYEQYF. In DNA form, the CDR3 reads TGTGCCAGCATTAGCGCGTACGAGCAGTACTTC.

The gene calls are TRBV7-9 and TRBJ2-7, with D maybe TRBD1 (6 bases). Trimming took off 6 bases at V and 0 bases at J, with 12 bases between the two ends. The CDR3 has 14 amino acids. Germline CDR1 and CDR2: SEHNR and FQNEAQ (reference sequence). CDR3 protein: CASSPTGYSYEQYF. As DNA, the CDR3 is TGTGCCAGCAGTCCGACAGGTTACTCCTACGAGCAGTACTTC.

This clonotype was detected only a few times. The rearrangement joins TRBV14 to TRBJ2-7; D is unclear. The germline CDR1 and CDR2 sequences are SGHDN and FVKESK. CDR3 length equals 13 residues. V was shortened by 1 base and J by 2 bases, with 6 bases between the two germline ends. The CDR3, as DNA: TGTGCCAGCAGCCAAGTGATTCCCTACGAGCAGTACTTC. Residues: CASSQVIPYEQYF.

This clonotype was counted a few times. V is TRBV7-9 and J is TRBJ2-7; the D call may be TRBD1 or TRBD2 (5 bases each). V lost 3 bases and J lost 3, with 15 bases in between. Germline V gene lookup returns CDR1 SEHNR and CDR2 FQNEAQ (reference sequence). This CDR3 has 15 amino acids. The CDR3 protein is CASSFHRDGDYEQYF. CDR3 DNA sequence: TGTGCCAGCAGCTTCCACCGGGACGGTGACTACGAGCAGTACTTC.

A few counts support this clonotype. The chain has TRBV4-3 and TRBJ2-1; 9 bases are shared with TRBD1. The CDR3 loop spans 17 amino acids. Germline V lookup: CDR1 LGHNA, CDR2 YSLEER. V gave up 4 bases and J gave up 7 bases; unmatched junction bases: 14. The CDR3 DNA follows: TGCGCCAGCAGCCTCATAGCCCGGGACAGGGCCCCAAATGAGCAGTTCTTC. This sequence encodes CASSLIARDRAPNEQFF.

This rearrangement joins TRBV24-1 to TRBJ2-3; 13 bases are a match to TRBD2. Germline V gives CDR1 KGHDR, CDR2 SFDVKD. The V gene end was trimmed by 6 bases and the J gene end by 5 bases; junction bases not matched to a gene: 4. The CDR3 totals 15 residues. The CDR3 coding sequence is TGTGCCACCAGTTTTGGACTAGCGGGAGAAGATACGCAGTATTTT. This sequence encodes CATSFGLAGEDTQYF.

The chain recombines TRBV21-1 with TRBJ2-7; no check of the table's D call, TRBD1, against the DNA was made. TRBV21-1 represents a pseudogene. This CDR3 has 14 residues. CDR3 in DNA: TGTGCCAGCAGCAAGGGACCGAGGAAAGGCGAGCAGTACTTC. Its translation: CASSKGPRKGEQYF.